The rows below give T cell receptor beta chains drawn from one sample of a study of T cell responses to AZD1222 COVID-19 vaccine. The data were produced by immunoSEQ multiplex PCR, yet TCRdb's version contains in-frame clones alone and is incomplete. This table holds roughly 160,000 clones, around nine tenths found once. This specimen consisted of peripheral blood, obtained on day 0 of AZD1222 vaccination. Receptors were obtained from an adult in good health. The CDR3 runs from the conserved cysteine through the conserved F or W. Fields, in order: D gene, V gene, clone size, J gene, CDR3 protein, CDR3 DNA. A D gene is named only where the DNA matches it firmly. Some rows have no size entry. The others give once, few or many, or a class for an expanded clone.

-	TRBV15	-	TRBJ2-7	CATSNGWDPSYEQYF	TGTGCCACCAGCAATGGCTGGGACCCCTCCTACGAGCAGTACTTC
TRBD1	TRBV5-1	-	TRBJ1-4	CASSLGQGKGEKLFF	TGCGCCAGCAGCTTGGGACAGGGCAAAGGTGAAAAACTGTTTTTT
-	TRBV19	-	TRBJ2-1	CASLRTEDNEQFF	TGTGCCAGCCTGAGGACAGAAGACAATGAGCAGTTCTTC
-	TRBV4-3	-	TRBJ1-1	CASSQLVDPYSLNTEAFF	TGCGCCAGCAGCCAACTGGTTGATCCTTATTCCTTAAACACTGAAGCTTTCTTT
-	TRBV6-5	-	TRBJ1-1	CASRLRDPYAAFF	TGTGCCAGCAGACTACGGGACCCCTACGCAGCTTTCTTT
-	TRBV5-6	-	TRBJ2-3	CASSFTIISRTDTQYF	TGTGCCAGCAGCTTTACGATTATATCAAGGACAGATACGCAGTATTTT
-	TRBV18	-	TRBJ2-7	CASSPPGDTYEQYF	TGTGCCAGCTCACCACCGGGGGATACCTACGAGCAGTACTTC
TRBD1	TRBV30	-	TRBJ1-1	CAWGGQVEAFF	TGTGCCTGGGGCGGACAGGTTGAAGCTTTCTTT
TRBD2	TRBV4-3	once	TRBJ2-1	CASSQDAFTSGAEQFF	TGCGCCAGCAGCCAAGATGCATTTACTAGCGGGGCTGAGCAGTTCTTC
-	TRBV2	-	TRBJ1-4	CASSDDGSVAEKLFF	TGTGCCAGCAGTGATGATGGGAGCGTGGCTGAAAAACTGTTTTTT
-	TRBV6-2/TRBV6-3	-	TRBJ1-4	CASSYVGGNEKLFF	TGTGCCAGCAGTTATGTGGGCGGAAATGAAAAACTGTTTTTT
TRBD2	TRBV6-2/TRBV6-3	-	TRBJ2-1	CASSYSSGGNSYNEQFF	TGTGCCAGCAGTTACTCTAGCGGGGGCAACTCCTACAATGAGCAGTTCTTC
-	TRBV27	-	TRBJ1-2	CASKQRTEYGYTF	TGTGCCAGCAAGCAAAGGACAGAATATGGCTACACCTTC
-	TRBV6-5	-	TRBJ2-5	CASSYSNYEETQYF	TGTGCCAGCAGTTACTCCAACTATGAAGAGACCCAGTACTTC
-	TRBV5-1	-	TRBJ1-1	CASSLEVNTEAFF	TGCGCCAGCAGCTTGGAGGTGAACACTGAAGCTTTCTTT
-	TRBV27	-	TRBJ1-1	CASSPRHPNTEAFF	TGTGCCAGCAGTCCGAGACACCCTAACACTGAAGCTTTCTTT
-	TRBV2	-	TRBJ1-4	CASTLEVPPTNEKLFF	TGTGCCAGCACCCTCGAGGTCCCACCGACTAATGAAAAACTGTTTTTT
TRBD1	TRBV6-5	-	TRBJ1-1	CASTLRGATEAFF	TGTGCCAGCACCCTCAGGGGGGCCACTGAAGCTTTCTTT
-	TRBV7-8	once	TRBJ2-7	CASLSPEVNEQYF	TGTGCCAGCCTCTCTCCCGAGGTGAACGAGCAGTACTTC
TRBD1	TRBV29-1	-	TRBJ1-2	CSVVTGADYGYTF	TGCAGCGTGGTGACAGGGGCCGACTATGGCTACACCTTC
-	TRBV20-1	-	TRBJ2-7	CSARMSGEQYF	TGCAGTGCTAGGATGAGTGGCGAGCAGTACTTC
-	TRBV27	once	TRBJ2-7	CASSFQRSYEQYF	TGTGCCAGCAGTTTTCAGAGGTCCTACGAGCAGTACTTC
-	TRBV28	-	TRBJ1-2	CASTLTTVNYGYTF	TGTGCCAGCACCTTGACCACAGTAAACTATGGCTACACCTTC
-	TRBV10-3	few	TRBJ2-1	CAISEEGLEYNEQFF	TGTGCCATCAGTGAGGAGGGACTCGAGTACAATGAGCAGTTCTTC
TRBD2	TRBV6-5	-	TRBJ2-7	CASSYSSAGGGGEQYF	TGTGCCAGCAGTTACTCGAGCGCGGGGGGTGGTGGCGAGCAGTACTTC
TRBD1	TRBV4-3	-	TRBJ1-2	CASSQGQGTGYTF	TGCGCCAGCAGCCAGGGACAGGGGACTGGCTACACCTTC
TRBD1	TRBV3-1/TRBV3-2	-	TRBJ2-6	CASSQPGTGVSGANVLTF	TGTGCCAGCAGCCAACCCGGGACAGGTGTCTCTGGGGCCAACGTCCTGACTTTC
-	TRBV6-5	-	TRBJ1-2	CASTSPAANYGYTF	TGTGCCAGCACCTCCCCGGCAGCTAACTATGGCTACACCTTC
-	TRBV6-4	-	TRBJ2-2	CASSEQQNTGELFF	TGTGCCAGCAGTGAGCAGCAGAACACCGGGGAGCTGTTTTTT
-	TRBV5-5	-	TRBJ2-7	CASSSTGTWNYEQYF	TGTGCCAGCAGTTCAACCGGGACATGGAACTACGAGCAGTACTTC
-	TRBV5-1	-	TRBJ2-3	CASSPPGGRPDTQYF	TGCGCCAGCAGCCCACCAGGCGGGCGCCCCGATACGCAGTATTTT
TRBD2	TRBV6-5	-	TRBJ2-7	CASRWIGGGEQYF	TGTGCCAGCAGGTGGATCGGCGGGGGCGAGCAGTACTTC
-	TRBV12-3/TRBV12-4	-	TRBJ2-5	CASSLGPQETQYF	TGTGCCAGCAGTTTAGGCCCGCAAGAGACCCAGTACTTC
-	TRBV6-4	-	TRBJ2-3	CASSLFGGTDTQYF	TGTGCCAGCAGTCTTTTTGGGGGTACAGATACGCAGTATTTT
-	TRBV18	-	TRBJ1-6	CASSPVAGDSSYNSPLHF	TGTGCCAGCTCACCGGTAGCAGGGGATAGCTCCTATAATTCACCCCTCCACTTT
TRBD1	TRBV7-9	once	TRBJ1-1	CASSPQGGTNTEAFF	TGTGCCAGCAGCCCCCAGGGGGGAACTAACACTGAAGCTTTCTTT
-	TRBV7-9	-	TRBJ1-2	CASSPWDAGYGYTF	TGTGCCAGCAGCCCTTGGGACGCCGGCTATGGCTACACCTTC
TRBD2	TRBV10-3	once	TRBJ2-7	CAIRPGLVSYEQYF	TGTGCCATCAGACCCGGACTAGTCTCCTACGAGCAGTACTTC
TRBD1	TRBV5-6	once	TRBJ2-1	CASSFLPDRAYNEQFF	TGTGCCAGCAGCTTCCTCCCGGACAGGGCCTACAATGAGCAGTTCTTC
-	TRBV4-3	-	TRBJ1-3	CASTYLGSGNTIYF	TGCGCCAGCACCTACCTGGGCTCTGGAAACACCATATATTTT
TRBD2	TRBV27	-	TRBJ2-3	CASSIAGLAGWVDTQYF	TGTGCCAGCAGTATAGCCGGACTAGCAGGGTGGGTCGATACGCAGTATTTT
-	TRBV27	-	TRBJ1-1	CAIGFPTGTEAFF	TGTGCCATCGGATTTCCCACGGGAACTGAAGCTTTCTTT